This T cell receptor (beta chain) came from a study of control samples from healthy donors and cancer patients. Germline CDR1 reads SGHVS; CDR2 reads FQNEAQ. Trimming took 5 bases from V and 4 from J, leaving 15 bases between them. The CDR3 loop spans 14 amino acids. This clone has a handful of counts. The assay was immunoSEQ multiplex PCR, and TCRdb's table has in-frame clones only and misses some. The sample shows more than 100,000 clones, roughly 88% of them seen only once. Sequenced sample: blood. The origin of this receptor is a middle-aged man in good health. The gene calls are TRBV7-8 and TRBJ2-7, with TRBD2 as a possible D gene (6 bases). The CDR3 nucleotides read TGTGCCAGCAGCGCAGGACCCCTAGCGTACGAGCAGTACTTC. This translates into CASSAGPLAYEQYF.